The next 6 T cell receptor beta chains were all read from a single sample in a study of T cells in Graves' hyperthyroidism and ophthalmopathy. RNA transcripts were the template for amplifying TCR beta CDR3 regions. HTBI primers drove first-round RT-PCR of the TCR CDR3. TCRdb redid the calling of the multiplex PCR reads with MiXCR, one entry per CDR3 protein. The table includes a few hundred thousand distinct CDR3 sequences, 46% detected once. Sequencing was done on a sample of peripheral blood or thyroid tissue (not recorded which). The source of these receptors is an adult woman with Graves' disease, either hyperthyroidism or ophthalmopathy (not recorded which).

This clonotype was observed many times. The chain recombines TRBV20-1 with TRBJ2-7; 8 positions agree with TRBD2. This CDR3 comprises 13 residues. CDR1 DFQATT and CDR2 SNEGSKA come from the germline V gene (reference sequence). After removal of 6 bases from V and 4 bases from J, the junction contained 8 bases not matched to a gene. The CDR3 DNA is TGCAGTGCGCGAGCGGGAGAGCCATACGAGCAGTACTTC. The encoded protein is CSARAGEPYEQYF.

This chain uses TRBV13 with TRBJ2-5; TRBD1 aligns across 10 bases. J was trimmed by 7 bases and V by 6 bases; bases with no gene match: 11. CDR1 PRHDT and CDR2 FYEKMQ come from the germline V gene (reference sequence). This CDR3 has 15 residues. This chain's CDR3 is CASRAGQGPQGTQYF. CDR3 nucleotide sequence: TGTGCCAGCAGAGCGGGACAGGGGCCTCAGGGGACCCAGTACTTC.

This clonotype was counted once. The chain couples TRBV6-1 to TRBJ1-1; D gene unclear. The CDR3 spans 12 residues. Trimming left V 8 bases short and J 8 bases short, with 15 bases between. Germline lookup yields CDR1 MNHNS and CDR2 SASEGT. CDR3 DNA sequence: TGTGCCAGCTACCAGAGGGTGGGAGAAGCTTTCTTT. It codes for CASYQRVGEAFF.

This chain joins TRBV11-2 and TRBJ2-1; no definite D call. This CDR3 comprises 10 residues. In germline, CDR1 is SGHAT, CDR2 FQNNGV. With 5 bases removed from V and 5 bases from J, the gap between germline ends came to 1 base. CDR3 sequence reads: CASSHNEQFF. DNA for the CDR3: TGTGCCAGCAGCCACAATGAGCAGTTCTTC.

Ten or more counts support this clonotype. The chain employs TRBV7-2 and TRBJ1-3, with D possibly matching TRBD1 (5 bases). The CDR3 contains 16 residues. Trimming took off 2 bases at V and 4 bases at J, with 15 bases between the two ends. In germline, CDR1 is SGHTA, CDR2 FQGNSA. CDR3 amino acids: CASSLKKGKNGNTIYF. The CDR3 nucleotides are TGTGCCAGCAGCTTAAAGAAGGGGAAAAACGGAAACACCATATATTTT.

This clonotype was observed a handful of times. The rearrangement joins TRBV11-2 to TRBJ2-7; D not certain. The V and J ends lost 1 base and 1 base respectively, with 11 bases between them. The CDR3 spans 15 residues. Germline values: CDR1 SGHAT, CDR2 FQNNGV. The CDR3 loop reads CASSLGSRVSYEQYF. The CDR3 nucleotides read TGTGCCAGCAGCTTAGGGTCACGGGTTTCCTACGAGCAGTACTTC.